One and the same sample provided the 22 T cell receptor beta chains below, sequenced in a study of blood T cell repertoires in COVID-19. Profiling relied on immunoSEQ multiplex PCR, and the TCRdb table lists in-frame clones only, not all of them. The sample has about 54,000 clones, roughly 80% seen once. The sequencing sample was made of peripheral blood. The receptors shown here come from a human donor in a cohort sampled during active or convalescent COVID-19.

This chain's CDR3 is CASSSGTAMNTEAFF. The DNA for the CDR3 is TGCGCCAGCAGCTCGGGGACAGCAATGAACACTGAAGCTTTCTTT. The V and J genes are TRBV5-1 and TRBJ1-1, with 7 bases identical to TRBD1. CDR1 and CDR2 (germline): SGHRS, YFSETQ. The CDR3 spans 15 residues. The V and J ends lost 3 bases and 0 bases, in that order; junction bases with no gene match: 5.

This chain joins TRBV9 and TRBJ1-1, with 8 positions matching TRBD1. This CDR3 contains 15 residues. Per the germline V gene, CDR1 is SGDLS and CDR2 is YYNGEE. The V and J ends lost 4 bases and 1 base, in that order; junction bases with no gene match: 6. The CDR3 DNA is TGTGCCAGCAGCCTACTGACAGGGGCGAACACTGAAGCTTTCTTT. Translating it yields CASSLLTGANTEAFF.

V is TRBV5-5 and J is TRBJ1-2; D gene unclear. V was cut by 0 bases and J by 2 bases, with 8 bases left in between. The CDR3 runs 14 residues. The V gene's germline CDR1 is SGHKS and CDR2 YYEKEE (reference sequence). The DNA for the CDR3 is TGTGCCAGCAGCTTGGCCCCGGGGAACTATGGCTACACCTTC. This codes for CASSLAPGNYGYTF.

The chain has TRBV5-3 and TRBJ1-1; D may be TRBD1 (5 bases). TRBV5-3 is sorted into the ORF group, with uncertain function. Trimming cost V 2 bases and J 2 bases, with 25 bases left between them. The CDR3 runs 19 residues. Written as DNA, the CDR3 is TGTGCCAGAAGCTTACCCGACGGGAGAAGGGGTAAAGGAAACACTGAAGCTTTCTTT. Translation: CARSLPDGRRGKGNTEAFF.

This chain links TRBV10-1 with TRBJ1-2; 7 bases are a match to TRBD1. Germline V gene lookup returns CDR1 WNHNN and CDR2 SYGVQD (reference sequence). CDR3 length equals 16 residues. J lost 6 bases, V lost 3 bases, and 13 bases had no gene match. The CDR3, as DNA: TGCGCCAGCAGTGATAGAAGGGACAGCCCAGGGGATGGCTACACCTTC. It translates to CASSDRRDSPGDGYTF.

The table lists this clone with a few counts. V usage is TRBV5-1 and J usage is TRBJ1-3; 9 bases fit TRBD1. Germline-derived CDR1 and CDR2 are SGHRS and YFSETQ. V dropped 4 bases and J dropped 0; count of bases not matched to a gene: 5. The CDR3 length is 16 residues. CDR3 nucleotide sequence: TGCGCCAGCAGCACAGGGGGCGAAATCTCTGGAAACACCATATATTTT. Encoded protein: CASSTGGEISGNTIYF.

V and J are TRBV9 and TRBJ1-1; D is unclear. The CDR3 extends over 13 amino acids. CDR1 is SGDLS, CDR2 YYNGEE, per germline. The V gene lost 1 base and the J gene lost 1 base, with 5 bases spanning the gap. CDR3 residues: CASSVHQNTEAFF. In DNA, the CDR3 is TGTGCCAGCAGCGTACATCAGAACACTGAAGCTTTCTTT.

The V and J genes are TRBV7-2 and TRBJ1-1; D possibly corresponds to TRBD1 (6 bases). Germline V gives CDR1 SGHTA, CDR2 FQGNSA. V was shortened by 2 bases and J by 7 bases, with 17 bases between the two germline ends. This CDR3 has 15 amino acids. This CDR3 reads CASSLRIAGAFEAFF. DNA for the CDR3: TGTGCCAGCAGCTTAAGAATCGCAGGGGCTTTTGAAGCTTTCTTT.

This clone was recorded a few times. The J gene is TRBJ2-4, the V gene TRBV28; 8 bases map to TRBD1. Germline CDR1 reads MDHEN; CDR2 reads SYDVKM. The CDR3 contains 12 residues. Losses at the gene ends were 5 bases for V and 15 bases for J; bases not matched to a gene: 9. DNA for the CDR3: TGTGCCAGCAGTCCCGGACAGGGTCTTCCGTACTTC. Protein product: CASSPGQGLPYF.

The rearrangement joins TRBV7-2 to TRBJ1-1; TRBD1 is a possible D gene (6 bases). Germline V gene lookup returns CDR1 SGHTA and CDR2 FQGNSA. V was cut by 5 bases and J by 4 bases, with 11 bases left in between. The CDR3 spans 13 residues. CDR3 in amino acids: CASSAQGATEAFF. CDR3 in DNA: TGTGCCAGCAGCGCACAGGGTGCCACTGAAGCTTTCTTT.

The chain joins TRBV7-9 to TRBJ1-1, with D hard to call. This CDR3 has 13 amino acids. The ends were cut back, 2 bases at V and 6 bases at J, with 10 bases in the middle. Per germline, CDR1 SEHNR and CDR2 FQNEAQ (reference sequence). In DNA, the CDR3 is TGTGCCAGCAGCTTATCCGAGGGCCCTGAAGCTTTCTTT. Protein: CASSLSEGPEAFF.

The chain has TRBV7-2 and TRBJ2-5; the D gene is possibly TRBD2 (5 bases). Germline V CDR1 and CDR2: SGHTA, FQGNSA. Trimming removed 1 base from V and 0 bases from J, with 9 bases in between. The CDR3 is 15 residues long. CDR3 in DNA: TGTGCCAGCAGCTTAGAGACTATGTACCAAGAGACCCAGTACTTC. Encoded protein: CASSLETMYQETQYF.

The chain has TRBV7-8 and TRBJ2-2; 11 nucleotides match TRBD2. The CDR3 contains 17 residues. Germline V CDR1 and CDR2: SGHVS, FQNEAQ. V shed 4 bases, J shed 5 bases, and the junction held 9 bases outside the gene matches. The chain's CDR3 is CASSSPIAGGTTGELFF. CDR3 coding DNA: TGTGCCAGCAGCTCCCCCATAGCGGGGGGGACTACCGGGGAGCTGTTTTTT.

This clone was recorded once. The chain is built from TRBV20-1 and TRBJ1-2; no clear D. The CDR3 runs 13 residues. V was trimmed by 3 bases and J by 2 bases, leaving 10 bases between them. Germline values: CDR1 DFQATT, CDR2 SNEGSKA (reference sequence). CDR3 in DNA: TGCAGTGCTAGTGGGGAGACGAACTATGGCTACACCTTC. It is translated as CSASGETNYGYTF.

The CDR3, as DNA: TGTGCCAGCAGCTTATGGGGGGGGCTGAACACTGAAGCTTTCTTT. Its translation is CASSLWGGLNTEAFF. J is TRBJ1-1 and V is TRBV7-2; TRBD1 is a possible D gene (6 bases). Trimming left V 2 bases short and J 0 bases short, with 10 bases between. This CDR3 comprises 15 residues. The germline gives CDR1 SGHTA, CDR2 FQGNSA. The variable domain in full, with the rest retrieved from reference TRBV7-2 and TRBJ1-1, is GAGVSQSPSNKVTEKGKDVELRCDPISGHTALYWYRQSLGQGLEFLIYFQGNSAPDKSGLPSDRFSAERTGGSVSTLTIQRTQQEDSAVYLCASSLWGGLNTEAFFGQGTRLTVV.

The rearrangement uses TRBV29-1 and TRBJ2-7; 10 nucleotides agree with TRBD1. V shed 4 bases and J 5 bases; nucleotides not matched to a gene: 8. The CDR3 sequence is 14 residues long. From germline, CDR1 is SQVTM and CDR2 ANQGSEA. The CDR3 DNA sequence: TGCAGCGTTGGGATCCGGGACAGGGGTGACGAGCAGTACTTC. Translating gives CSVGIRDRGDEQYF.

For this clone: A junction boundary mismatches the germline segment, possibly from a read error. The rearrangement links TRBV6-4 to TRBJ1-1; 7 bases fit TRBD1. The germline CDR1 and CDR2 sequences are MRHNA and SNTAGT. CDR3 length: 12 residues. The CDR3 here is CASSDYRGQILF. CDR3 nucleotide sequence: TGTGCCAGCAGTGATTACAGGGGACAGATCCTCTTT.

As regards this clone: Other nucleotide sequences from this sample produce the same CDR3. V usage is TRBV11-2 and J usage is TRBJ1-2; maybe TRBD1 (5 bases). Germline V gene lookup returns CDR1 SGHAT and CDR2 FQNNGV. The CDR3 has 12 amino acids. Trimming took 0 bases from V and 7 from J, leaving 6 bases between them. The CDR3 here is CASSLDRGGYTF. CDR3 coding DNA: TGTGCCAGCAGCTTAGATAGGGGTGGCTACACCTTC.

V is TRBV7-2 and J is TRBJ1-2; D is perhaps TRBD1 (5 bases). The ends were cut back, 1 base at V and 3 bases at J, with 9 bases in the middle. This CDR3 contains 14 residues. Germline loops: CDR1 SGHTA, CDR2 FQGNSA. CDR3 loop: CASSLGTTDYGYTF. The CDR3 region has the DNA TGTGCCAGCAGCTTAGGGACAACTGACTATGGCTACACCTTC.

The chain is built from TRBV6-5 and TRBJ1-2, with D hard to call. The germline V gene has CDR1 MNHEY and CDR2 SVGAGI. CDR3 size: 13 residues. V gave up 7 bases and J gave up 6 bases, with 15 bases separating them. The CDR3 reads CASTPSEVDGYTF. The CDR3, as DNA: TGTGCCAGCACCCCGAGTGAAGTAGATGGCTACACCTTC.

The chain carries TRBV10-3 and TRBJ1-1, with 9 nucleotides matching TRBD1. The V gene end was trimmed by 0 bases and the J gene end by 5 bases; junction bases not matched to a gene: 7. The CDR3 has 16 amino acids. CDR1 is ENHRY, CDR2 SYGVKD, per germline. CDR3 region: CAISESNNRGQTEAFF. The CDR3 DNA sequence: TGTGCCATCAGTGAGTCGAATAACAGGGGGCAGACTGAAGCTTTCTTT.

The CDR3 sequence is CAIGSRNQPQHF. CDR3 DNA sequence: TGTGCCATCGGGTCCCGCAATCAGCCCCAGCATTTT. The chain combines TRBV6-5 with TRBJ1-5; no definite D call. The ends were cut back, 10 bases at V and 2 bases at J, with 9 bases in the middle. The CDR3 length is 12 residues. CDR1 MNHEY and CDR2 SVGAGI come from the germline V gene.